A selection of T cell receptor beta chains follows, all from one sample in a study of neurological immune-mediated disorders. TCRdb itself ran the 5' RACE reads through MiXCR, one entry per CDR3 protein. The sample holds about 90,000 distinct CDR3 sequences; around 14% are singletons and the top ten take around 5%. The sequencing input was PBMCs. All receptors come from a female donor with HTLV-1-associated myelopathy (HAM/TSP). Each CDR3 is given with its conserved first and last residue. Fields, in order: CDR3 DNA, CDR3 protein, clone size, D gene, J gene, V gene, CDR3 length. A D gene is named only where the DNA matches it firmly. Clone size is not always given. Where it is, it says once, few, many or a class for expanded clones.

TGTGCCACCAGTGATAGGGACAGGGGCACCGGGGAGCTGTTTTTT CATSDRDRGTGELFF many TRBD1 TRBJ2-2 TRBV24-1 15
TGCAGTGCTGACGGACTAGCGGCCTACAATGAGCAGTTCTTC CSADGLAAYNEQFF many TRBD2 TRBJ2-1 TRBV20-1 14
TGCGCCAGCAGATTCAGGGGGCGCGGGGAGCTGTTTTTT CASRFRGRGELFF . TRBD1 TRBJ2-2 TRBV5-1 13
TGCAGCGTTGGGGCTAGCGGGGGGTCAGCCAAAAACATTCAGTACTTC CSVGASGGSAKNIQYF many TRBD2 TRBJ2-4 TRBV29-1 16
TGTGCCAGCAGGGGACTAGTCACGGTCACATATACGCAGTATTTT CASRGLVTVTYTQYF . TRBD2 TRBJ2-3 TRBV28 15
TGCGCCAGCAGCTGGACTAGCGGGAGCACAGATACGCAGTATTTT CASSWTSGSTDTQYF many TRBD2 TRBJ2-3 TRBV5-1 15
TGCGCCAGCAGCCGACTAGCGCTGAACACCGGGGAGCTGTTTTTT CASSRLALNTGELFF many TRBD2 TRBJ2-2 TRBV5-1 15
TGTGCCAGCAGTTACTCGTGGGGGCGCAAGGGGGAGACCCAGTACTTC CASSYSWGRKGETQYF many . TRBJ2-5 TRBV6-5 16
TGTGCCAGCAGTTCGACAGGGAGTCGTGGCTACACCTTC CASSSTGSRGYTF many TRBD1 TRBJ1-2 TRBV28 13
TGTGCCAGCAGGGGACGGACCTACGAGCAGTACTTC CASRGRTYEQYF many . TRBJ2-7 TRBV2 12
TGCGCCAGCAGCCGACAGAGCATGGACAATGAGCAGTTCTTC CASSRQSMDNEQFF many . TRBJ2-1 TRBV5-1 14
TGCGCCAGCAGCTTGAGGGGGATCGGAGATGAAAAACTGTTTTTT CASSLRGIGDEKLFF many . TRBJ1-4 TRBV5-1 15
TGTGCCAGCACCTTCTCATTTGGTGGCTACACCTTC CASTFSFGGYTF many . TRBJ1-2 TRBV12-3/TRBV12-4 12
TGTGCCAGCAGCTTTGCCCAGAAGAATGAGCAGTTCTTC CASSFAQKNEQFF . . TRBJ2-1 TRBV7-2 13
TGTGCCAGCAGCCGCAAAAGGGCTAGGGGGATGGAGGTTAATGAGCAGTTCTTC CASSRKRARGMEVNEQFF many . TRBJ2-1 TRBV4-2 18
TGTGCCAGCAGCCCATCTTCTAGCGGGGGGCCGACCGGGGAGCTGTTTTTT CASSPSSSGGPTGELFF many TRBD2 TRBJ2-2 TRBV2 17
TGCGCCAGCAGCTTTCGGACAAGAAGTGACGGGGAGCTGTTTTTT CASSFRTRSDGELFF many . TRBJ2-2 TRBV5-1 15
TGTGCCAGCAGTTATGAAACGCCCCAGGGAATCAACTCCTACGAGCAGTACTTC CASSYETPQGINSYEQYF many . TRBJ2-7 TRBV6-6 18
TGTGCCAGCCGGGACAGGGAAACAGATACGCAGTATTTT CASRDRETDTQYF many TRBD1 TRBJ2-3 TRBV12-3/TRBV12-4 13
TGTGCCATCAGTCCCGGGACAGGGGGCGGGGAGCAGTACTTC CAISPGTGGGEQYF . TRBD1 TRBJ2-7 TRBV10-3 14
TGCGCCAGCAGCCCGTCGCGGCTCCCCGGGGAGCTGTTTTTT CASSPSRLPGELFF many . TRBJ2-2 TRBV5-1 14
TGTGCCAGCAGTTTTTTACAGGCCAGCTCCTACAATGAGCAGTTCTTC CASSFLQASSYNEQFF . . TRBJ2-1 TRBV28 16
TGCGCCAGCAGCTTGGAACCCCAGCAACGACAAGCGGGCCCCGCGGGGACCCAGTACTTC CASSLEPQQRQAGPAGTQYF many . TRBJ2-5 TRBV5-1 20
TGTGCCAGCAGTTTATCGGAGGGGGAGGTAGATACGCAGTATTTT CASSLSEGEVDTQYF many . TRBJ2-3 TRBV27 15
TGTGCCAGCAGTCCGAACCGACAGGGAGACAATGAGCAGTTCTTC CASSPNRQGDNEQFF many TRBD1 TRBJ2-1 TRBV27 15
TGCGCCAGCAGCACAGAGGACCCTACCTACAATGAGCAGTTCTTC CASSTEDPTYNEQFF many . TRBJ2-1 TRBV5-1 15
TGCGCCAGCAGACCCGGGACAGGGGGCGTTGAGCAGTACTTC CASRPGTGGVEQYF many TRBD1 TRBJ2-7 TRBV5-1 14
TGTGCCAGCAAAGATCCACTAGCCAAAAACATTCAGTACTTC CASKDPLAKNIQYF many . TRBJ2-4 TRBV6-1 14
TGTGCCAGCAGTTTATGGAGAACAGGGGCCTACAATGAGCAGTTCTTC CASSLWRTGAYNEQFF many TRBD1 TRBJ2-1 TRBV28 16
TGTGCCAGCAGCCGGGACGGAGGTTACGAGCAGTACTTC CASSRDGGYEQYF many . TRBJ2-7 TRBV5-5 13